The rows below give T cell receptor beta chains drawn from one sample of a study of control samples from healthy donors and cancer patients. Sequencing was performed with immunoSEQ multiplex PCR; in TCRdb, only in-frame clones are kept and a portion is missing. Here the sample spans about 120,000 clones, 80% to 90% being singletons. Sequences were obtained from blood. The receptors originated from a man aged 35 to 55 in good health. Each CDR3 is given with its conserved first and last residue. Each record gives: clone size, V gene, D gene, J gene, CDR3 DNA, CDR3 protein. D genes are given only for firm matches. Not every row has a clone size; where given, it reads once, few, many or a size class.

clone_size: NA
v_call: TRBV7-9
d_call: NA
j_call: TRBJ1-5
cdr3_nt: TGTGCCAGCAGCTTAGGGGTTGGAAATCAGCCCCAGCATTTT
cdr3_aa: CASSLGVGNQPQHF

clone_size: NA
v_call: TRBV19
d_call: TRBD1
j_call: TRBJ2-3
cdr3_nt: TGTGCCAGTAGTATAAGGACAGGGGTTAGGTCGGATACGCAGTATTTT
cdr3_aa: CASSIRTGVRSDTQYF

clone_size: NA
v_call: TRBV13
d_call: NA
j_call: TRBJ1-2
cdr3_nt: TGTGCCAGCAGCTTAGTTGGTGGGGGAAGGTGGGGCTACACCTTC
cdr3_aa: CASSLVGGGRWGYTF

clone_size: NA
v_call: TRBV14
d_call: NA
j_call: TRBJ1-1
cdr3_nt: TGTGCCAGCAGCCGAAGGGGGGAAGCTTTCTTT
cdr3_aa: CASSRRGEAFF

clone_size: NA
v_call: TRBV7-9
d_call: TRBD1
j_call: TRBJ2-1
cdr3_nt: TGTGCCAGCAGCTTTGGGACAGGGAATTCCTACAATGAGCAGTTCTTC
cdr3_aa: CASSFGTGNSYNEQFF

clone_size: NA
v_call: TRBV14
d_call: NA
j_call: TRBJ2-3
cdr3_nt: TGTGCCAGCAGTTGGGGGGGGCTCACAGATACGCAGTATTTT
cdr3_aa: CASSWGGLTDTQYF

clone_size: NA
v_call: TRBV7-2
d_call: TRBD1
j_call: TRBJ1-4
cdr3_nt: TGTGCCAGCAGGGCCGGGACAGGGAATGAAAAACTGTTTTTT
cdr3_aa: CASRAGTGNEKLFF

clone_size: NA
v_call: TRBV24-1
d_call: NA
j_call: TRBJ2-1
cdr3_nt: TGTGCCACCAGCTCCTTAGAGGGGTGGAATGAGCAGTTCTTC
cdr3_aa: CATSSLEGWNEQFF

clone_size: NA
v_call: TRBV30
d_call: NA
j_call: TRBJ2-3
cdr3_nt: TGTGCCTGGACCCTTACAGATACGCAGTATTTT
cdr3_aa: CAWTLTDTQYF

clone_size: large
v_call: TRBV6-4
d_call: TRBD2
j_call: TRBJ2-1
cdr3_nt: TGTGCCAGCAGTGATCTAGCGGGGGGCGACAATGAGCAGTTCTTC
cdr3_aa: CASSDLAGGDNEQFF

clone_size: NA
v_call: TRBV24-1
d_call: NA
j_call: TRBJ2-5
cdr3_nt: TGTGCCACCAGTGATTTATCTCGAGGGGGGCCGATATACCAAGAGACCCAGTACTTC
cdr3_aa: CATSDLSRGGPIYQETQYF

clone_size: NA
v_call: TRBV7-9
d_call: TRBD1
j_call: TRBJ1-2
cdr3_nt: TGTGCCAGCAGCTCAGGACAGGGAGGGGATGGCTACACCTTC
cdr3_aa: CASSSGQGGDGYTF

clone_size: NA
v_call: TRBV29-1
d_call: NA
j_call: TRBJ1-2
cdr3_nt: TGCAGCGTATCCGGGGGGAGCTCCTATGGCTACACCTTC
cdr3_aa: CSVSGGSSYGYTF

clone_size: few
v_call: TRBV7-9
d_call: TRBD1
j_call: TRBJ2-7
cdr3_nt: TGTGCCAGCAGCTGGACAGGGGGCTCCTACGAGCAGTACTTC
cdr3_aa: CASSWTGGSYEQYF

clone_size: NA
v_call: TRBV14
d_call: NA
j_call: TRBJ1-5
cdr3_nt: TGTGCCAGCAGGGGGCCATATAGCAATCAGCCCCAGCATTTT
cdr3_aa: CASRGPYSNQPQHF

clone_size: NA
v_call: TRBV30
d_call: TRBD1
j_call: TRBJ1-5
cdr3_nt: TGTGCCTGTTCCGGGACAGGGGCGGATGGCAATCAGCCCCAGCATTTT
cdr3_aa: CACSGTGADGNQPQHF

clone_size: once
v_call: TRBV6-5
d_call: NA
j_call: TRBJ1-2
cdr3_nt: TGTGCCAGCAGTTACTCGAGGGGCCAATATGGCTACACCTTC
cdr3_aa: CASSYSRGQYGYTF

clone_size: NA
v_call: TRBV3-1/TRBV3-2
d_call: NA
j_call: TRBJ1-6
cdr3_nt: TGTGCCAGCAGCCAATGGAGCAATTCACCCCTCCACTTT
cdr3_aa: CASSQWSNSPLHF

clone_size: NA
v_call: TRBV2
d_call: NA
j_call: TRBJ2-7
cdr3_nt: TGTGCCAGCAGTGGGAGGGGCTCCTACGAGCAGTACTTC
cdr3_aa: CASSGRGSYEQYF

clone_size: NA
v_call: TRBV7-7
d_call: NA
j_call: TRBJ2-7
cdr3_nt: TGTGCCAGCAGCTCCCGGGACTCTTCTGGCGAGCAGTACTTC
cdr3_aa: CASSSRDSSGEQYF

clone_size: once
v_call: TRBV5-1
d_call: TRBD2
j_call: TRBJ2-3
cdr3_nt: TGCGCCAGCAGCTTCACACCTAGCGGAGATACGCAGTATTTT
cdr3_aa: CASSFTPSGDTQYF

clone_size: NA
v_call: TRBV19
d_call: NA
j_call: TRBJ2-2
cdr3_nt: TGTGCCAGTAGAGACAAGATAAACACCGGGGAGCTGTTTTTT
cdr3_aa: CASRDKINTGELFF

clone_size: NA
v_call: TRBV24-1
d_call: NA
j_call: TRBJ1-4
cdr3_nt: TGTGCCACCAGTGACGGAGCTAATGAAAAACTGTTTTTT
cdr3_aa: CATSDGANEKLFF

clone_size: NA
v_call: TRBV19
d_call: NA
j_call: TRBJ2-7
cdr3_nt: TGTGCCAGTAGCCGGGGGCTCGGCGAGCAGTACTTC
cdr3_aa: CASSRGLGEQYF

clone_size: NA
v_call: TRBV2
d_call: TRBD1
j_call: TRBJ1-6
cdr3_nt: TGTGCCAGCAGCAGAACGCCCGGCGGGACAGGGAGGAATTCACCCCTCCACTTT
cdr3_aa: CASSRTPGGTGRNSPLHF

clone_size: NA
v_call: TRBV5-1
d_call: NA
j_call: TRBJ1-6
cdr3_nt: TGCGCCAGCAGCTTACAACAGACAGGCGATTATAATTCACCCCTCCACTTT
cdr3_aa: CASSLQQTGDYNSPLHF